A selection of T cell receptor beta chains follows, all from one sample in a study of shared clonotypes between healthy human individuals. The protocol was immunoSEQ multiplex PCR, while the TCRdb copy is restricted to in-frame clones and leaves out a portion. The repertoire includes roughly 2.1 million clones, around 93% of them detected once, and more than 1.5% sits in the top ten. Sequences were obtained from naive CD8+ T cells from PBMCs. Source of these receptors: a man younger than 35 in good health. Some clones in this sample may be carry-over from other donors' samples. Each CDR3 is given with its conserved first and last residue. The D gene is left open where the match is weak. For some rows the clone size is stated as once, few or many, or as a class when expanded; others skip it.

>TRBD2|TRBJ2-1|NA|TRBV28
CASSALAGEVYNEQFF
TGTGCCAGCAGTGCTTTAGCGGGAGAGGTCTACAATGAGCAGTTCTTC
>NA|TRBJ2-3|NA|TRBV7-7
CASSLGGARTDTQYF
TGTGCCAGCAGCTTAGGGGGGGCGAGGACAGATACGCAGTATTTT
>TRBD1|TRBJ2-7|NA|TRBV7-9
CASSPTGQNYEQYF
TGTGCCAGCAGCCCCACGGGACAGAACTACGAGCAGTACTTC
>TRBD1|TRBJ1-3|NA|TRBV9
CASSVGRGLSGNTIYF
TGTGCCAGCAGCGTAGGGAGGGGGCTCTCTGGAAACACCATATATTTT
>TRBD1|TRBJ1-1|NA|TRBV19
CASKGIQGVGTEAFF
TGTGCCAGTAAGGGGATCCAGGGGGTAGGCACTGAAGCTTTCTTT
>NA|TRBJ1-4|NA|TRBV4-1
CASSQESGPTNEKLFF
TGCGCCAGCAGCCAAGAGTCCGGACCTACTAATGAAAAACTGTTTTTT
>TRBD1|TRBJ1-5|few|TRBV6-5
CASGQGDQPQHF
TGTGCCAGCGGACAGGGGGATCAGCCCCAGCATTTT
>TRBD2|TRBJ2-2|NA|TRBV7-7
CASSFEGGPSSFTGELFF
TGTGCCAGCAGCTTCGAGGGAGGGCCCTCGAGCTTCACCGGGGAGCTGTTTTTT
>NA|TRBJ1-5|NA|TRBV4-1
CASSQDSRKNQPQHF
TGCGCCAGCAGCCAAGATTCCAGAAAAAATCAGCCCCAGCATTTT
>NA|TRBJ1-4|NA|TRBV27
CASSLGAATNEKLFF
TGTGCCAGCAGCCTGGGGGCTGCAACTAATGAAAAACTGTTTTTT
>NA|TRBJ2-1|NA|TRBV25-1
CASAPSPTGLFLDNEQFF
TGTGCCAGCGCGCCATCTCCGACAGGCCTTTTTCTCGACAATGAGCAGTTCTTC
>NA|TRBJ2-6|NA|TRBV10-3
CAIRDKGTGANVLTF
TGTGCCATCAGAGATAAGGGGACTGGGGCCAACGTCCTGACTTTC
>NA|TRBJ1-2|NA|TRBV7-9
CASSLVTSPLYGYTF
TGTGCCAGCAGCTTAGTAACCTCTCCGCTTTATGGCTACACCTTC
>NA|TRBJ1-1|few|TRBV28
CASSLFGLNTEAFF
TGTGCCAGCAGTTTATTCGGGCTTAACACTGAAGCTTTCTTT
>NA|TRBJ1-2|NA|TRBV6-1
CASSEDKHYGYTF
TGTGCCAGCAGTGAAGATAAGCACTATGGCTACACCTTC
>NA|TRBJ2-7|NA|TRBV19
CASSPRKGGNSYEQYF
TGTGCCAGTAGTCCTCGGAAGGGCGGTAACTCCTACGAGCAGTACTTC
>NA|TRBJ1-2|NA|TRBV27
CASSLGGGYGYTF
TGTGCCAGCAGTTTAGGGGGGGGCTATGGCTACACCTTC